This entry concerns a single TCR beta chain. The antigen remains undetermined. The method was immunoSEQ multiplex PCR; TCRdb's version includes in-frame clones alone and lacks a portion of them. The table has about 49,000 clones, 85% to 90% seen once. The sample originates from a study of OX40 agonist ivuxolimab in advanced cancers. Study conclusions and caveats: The mean number of expanded clones was higher in CD8+ T cells than in CD4+. Within 6 weeks, CD4+ and CD8+ blood T cells expanded clonally at 0.1 to 3.0 mg/kg.

The sequence came from an adult with an advanced solid tumor such as melanoma, head and neck, liver or kidney cancer. The source material was CD4+ or CD8+ T cells sorted from blood, sampled in a trial of the OX40 agonist ivuxolimab.

CDR3 sequence: CASSGRQGTTDTQYF. The DNA of the CDR3 is TGTGCCAGCAGCGGGAGACAGGGAACTACAGATACGCAGTATTTT. The chain joins TRBV5-4 to TRBJ2-3, with 7 bases fitting TRBD1. Germline V gene lookup returns CDR1 SGHNT and CDR2 YYREEE (reference sequence). The CDR3 sequence is 15 residues long. After removal of 4 bases from V and 3 bases from J, the junction contained 8 bases not matched to a gene.